The following is a TCR beta chain sequence with its context. The data were taken from a study of somatic mutations in cytotoxic T cells in rheumatoid arthritis. Study context: Blood samples of 30 to 35 ml were drawn from patients (in EDTA) right after diagnosis and before any treatment.

Repertoires were generated with immunoSEQ multiplex PCR, while TCRdb's copy carries only in-frame clones and drops some. The table records roughly 13,000 clones, around 76% of them present only once. The TCR was taken from an adult with rheumatoid arthritis. The sequenced material came from CD8+ T cells sorted from blood.

In nucleotides, the CDR3 is TGTGCCAGCAGTCTTGCCCCTCGGTACGAGCAGTACTTC. This translates into CASSLAPRYEQYF. The rearrangement links TRBV27 to TRBJ2-7, with no clear D. Germline V gene data show CDR1 as MNHEY and CDR2 as SMNVEV (reference sequence). CDR3 length: 13 residues. Between the trimmed V and J ends, which lost 5 bases and 4 bases, there was a span of 12 bases.